This T cell receptor (beta chain) was identified in a study of T cell responses to AZD1222 COVID-19 vaccine. Points from the study as a whole: Variant regions that are unmutated are reportedly the target of nearly half of spike-specific TCRs.

Sequenced by immunoSEQ multiplex PCR; TCRdb stores in-frame clones only, minus some. The sample holds 65,000 to 70,000 clones, over 60% seen once. Worth noting for this clone: Its antigen is not identified.

The CDR3 sequence is 15 residues long. Between the trimmed V and J ends, which lost 4 bases and 3 bases, there was a span of 15 bases. CDR1 is SEHNR and CDR2 is FQNEAQ in the germline V gene (reference sequence). The receptor's source is an adult in good health. Sequenced material: peripheral blood, taken on day 0 of AZD1222 vaccination. The chain combines TRBV7-9 with TRBJ2-5; D is possibly TRBD1 (5 bases). The CDR3 here is CASSSGPRLEETQYF. The CDR3 DNA is TGTGCCAGCAGCTCAGGGCCTAGGCTCGAAGAGACCCAGTACTTC.